A selection of T cell receptor beta chains follows, all from one sample in a study of beta chain features in type 1 diabetes. The repertoire was sequenced with immunoSEQ multiplex PCR; TCRdb's copy has only in-frame clones and lacks some. The sample contains over 150,000 clones, less than 9.5% of which appear only once. Sequences were obtained from central memory CD4+ T cells from blood. These receptors were taken from a woman in her thirties or forties with type 1 diabetes. CDR3s include the opening cysteine and the closing phenylalanine or tryptophan. Each record gives: J gene, V gene, clone size, D gene, CDR3 DNA, CDR3 protein. A D gene is named only where the DNA matches it firmly. For some rows the clone size is stated as once, few or many, or as a class when expanded; others skip it.

J: TRBJ2-1; V: TRBV27; size: few; D: TRBD2; DNA: TGTGCCAGCAGTCTTACTAGCGGGGGTACCCGGAATGAGCAGTTCTTC; CDR3: CASSLTSGGTRNEQFF
J: TRBJ2-7; V: TRBV4-2; size: .; D: TRBD2; DNA: TGTGCCAGCAGTCGCGGACTAGCGGGGCTGACCTACGAGCAGTACTTC; CDR3: CASSRGLAGLTYEQYF
J: TRBJ1-2; V: TRBV6-5; size: few; D: .; DNA: TGTGCCAGCAGTGGCGAGGGGGATGGCTACACCTTC; CDR3: CASSGEGDGYTF
J: TRBJ1-5; V: TRBV28; size: few; D: TRBD1; DNA: TGTGCCAGCAGGGGACAGGGGGCGGCCCGCAATCAGCCCCAGCATTTT; CDR3: CASRGQGAARNQPQHF
J: TRBJ2-1; V: TRBV15; size: .; D: TRBD1; DNA: TGTGCCACCAGCAGAGATAGGGGGACAGGGGGTAGGAATGAGCAGTTCTTC; CDR3: CATSRDRGTGGRNEQFF
J: TRBJ1-6; V: TRBV7-2; size: .; D: .; DNA: TGTGCCAGCAGCACCGGGACTGCCGAACAACCCCTCCACTTT; CDR3: CASSTGTAEQPLHF
J: TRBJ2-3; V: TRBV7-6; size: many; D: .; DNA: TGTGCCAGCAGCTTTCTGCGGCAACCCACAGATACGCAGTATTTT; CDR3: CASSFLRQPTDTQYF
J: TRBJ2-3; V: TRBV11-2; size: .; D: .; DNA: TGTGCCAGCTCTGTCATACACACAGATACGCAGTATTTT; CDR3: CASSVIHTDTQYF
J: TRBJ2-4; V: TRBV6-5; size: few; D: TRBD1; DNA: TGTGCCAGCAGGGTGGGACAGCAAGCCAAAAACATTCAGTACTTC; CDR3: CASRVGQQAKNIQYF
J: TRBJ1-2; V: TRBV28; size: few; D: .; DNA: TGTGCCAGCAGTTTGCAGGGGAGGGCTGGCTACACCTTC; CDR3: CASSLQGRAGYTF
J: TRBJ2-7; V: TRBV4-2; size: few; D: TRBD2; DNA: TGTGCCAGCAGCCAAGAAACTAGCGGGCGAACGGCGCAGTACTTC; CDR3: CASSQETSGRTAQYF
J: TRBJ2-7; V: TRBV5-4; size: few; D: TRBD2; DNA: TGTGCCAGCAGCTCCGGGACTAGCGGGAGCCTGAACTTC; CDR3: CASSSGTSGSLNF
J: TRBJ1-5; V: TRBV7-9; size: .; D: TRBD1; DNA: TGTGCCAGCAGCCGAGGGACAGGGGGACAGCCCCAGCATTTT; CDR3: CASSRGTGGQPQHF
J: TRBJ2-7; V: TRBV5-1; size: few; D: .; DNA: TGCGCCAGCAGCGACCGGGACACCTTAACCGAGCAGTACTTC; CDR3: CASSDRDTLTEQYF
J: TRBJ2-1; V: TRBV5-1; size: few; D: TRBD2; DNA: TGCGCCAGCAACCAGCGGGATTCCTACAATGAGCAGTTCTTC; CDR3: CASNQRDSYNEQFF
J: TRBJ2-3; V: TRBV5-1; size: .; D: TRBD1; DNA: TGCGCCAGCAGCCCGGGACAGCGCACAGATACGCAGTATTTT; CDR3: CASSPGQRTDTQYF
J: TRBJ2-3; V: TRBV4-3; size: few; D: TRBD2; DNA: TGCGCCAGCAGCCAAGAAAGGACTAGGCCAGATACGCAGTATTTT; CDR3: CASSQERTRPDTQYF
J: TRBJ2-5; V: TRBV7-2; size: few; D: .; DNA: TGTGCCAGCAGCCCCAACGAGGGCTTAAAAGAGACCCAGTACTTC; CDR3: CASSPNEGLKETQYF
J: TRBJ1-5; V: TRBV28; size: few; D: TRBD1; DNA: TGTGCCAGCCAGACAGGGAACCAGCCCCAGCATTTT; CDR3: CASQTGNQPQHF
J: TRBJ1-2; V: TRBV7-8; size: .; D: .; DNA: TGTGCCAGCAGCTTAAGCGCAGGGAATGGCTACACCTTC; CDR3: CASSLSAGNGYTF
J: TRBJ2-3; V: TRBV7-3; size: .; D: .; DNA: TGTGCCAGCAGCCCCGGGACAATCTCAGATACGCAGTATTTT; CDR3: CASSPGTISDTQYF
J: TRBJ1-5; V: TRBV5-1; size: few; D: .; DNA: TGCGCCAGCAGCGTCGGAGATAGCAATCAGCCCCAGCATTTT; CDR3: CASSVGDSNQPQHF
J: TRBJ2-6; V: TRBV5-1; size: .; D: .; DNA: TGCGCCAGCAGCTTGACAGGAGACTCTGGGGCCAACGTCCTGACTTTC; CDR3: CASSLTGDSGANVLTF
J: TRBJ1-1; V: TRBV7-2; size: .; D: TRBD1; DNA: TGTGCCAGCAGCCCGGACAGGGTGAACACTGAAGCTTTCTTT; CDR3: CASSPDRVNTEAFF
J: TRBJ1-1; V: TRBV10-3; size: many; D: .; DNA: TGTGCCATCAGTGACCCCAGGGTTGGGAACACTGAAGCTTTCTTT; CDR3: CAISDPRVGNTEAFF
J: TRBJ2-7; V: TRBV18; size: .; D: TRBD1; DNA: TGTGCCAGCTCACCATGGACAGGGGACTACGAGCAGTACTTC; CDR3: CASSPWTGDYEQYF
J: TRBJ2-7; V: TRBV6-5; size: few; D: TRBD2; DNA: TGTGCCAGCAGCAAGGGAGCGGGGTTATCCTACGAGCAGTACTTC; CDR3: CASSKGAGLSYEQYF
J: TRBJ2-7; V: TRBV19; size: few; D: .; DNA: TGTGCCAGTAGTAAACCCGACAGGAACCTTTACGAGCAGTACTTC; CDR3: CASSKPDRNLYEQYF
J: TRBJ2-1; V: TRBV6-5; size: .; D: .; DNA: TGTGCCAGCAGTGCGATCCCCGACTCCTACAATGAGCAGTTCTTC; CDR3: CASSAIPDSYNEQFF
J: TRBJ2-2; V: TRBV4-1; size: few; D: .; DNA: TGCGCCAGCAGCCAGAGGACAGACTACACCGGGGAGCTGTTTTTT; CDR3: CASSQRTDYTGELFF
J: TRBJ2-7; V: TRBV7-9; size: .; D: .; DNA: TGTGCCAGCAGTCTTACGACTACAACCTACGAGCAGTACTTC; CDR3: CASSLTTTTYEQYF
J: TRBJ1-1; V: TRBV7-3; size: few; D: TRBD1; DNA: TGTGCCAGCAGTTCTCGCCCCCCGGGACAGAGCATGAACACTGAAGCTTTCTTT; CDR3: CASSSRPPGQSMNTEAFF
J: TRBJ2-7; V: TRBV5-1; size: .; D: TRBD1; DNA: TGCGCCAGCAGCTCCTCCGGGACAGGATCGTACGAGCAGTACTTC; CDR3: CASSSSGTGSYEQYF
J: TRBJ2-2; V: TRBV6-6; size: .; D: TRBD2; DNA: TGTGCCAGCAGTTACGTCCGGGGAGGGACCGGGGAGCTGTTTTTT; CDR3: CASSYVRGGTGELFF
J: TRBJ2-1; V: TRBV20-1; size: few; D: .; DNA: TGCAGTGGACAGAGCCACAATGAGCAGTTCTTC; CDR3: CSGQSHNEQFF
J: TRBJ1-1; V: TRBV5-6; size: few; D: .; DNA: TGTGCCAGCAGCTTACAGATGAACACTGAAGCTTTCTTT; CDR3: CASSLQMNTEAFF
J: TRBJ2-1; V: TRBV7-8; size: .; D: .; DNA: TGTGCCAGCAGCCTATGGGTCGGGATTCCCTACAATGAGCAGTTCTTC; CDR3: CASSLWVGIPYNEQFF